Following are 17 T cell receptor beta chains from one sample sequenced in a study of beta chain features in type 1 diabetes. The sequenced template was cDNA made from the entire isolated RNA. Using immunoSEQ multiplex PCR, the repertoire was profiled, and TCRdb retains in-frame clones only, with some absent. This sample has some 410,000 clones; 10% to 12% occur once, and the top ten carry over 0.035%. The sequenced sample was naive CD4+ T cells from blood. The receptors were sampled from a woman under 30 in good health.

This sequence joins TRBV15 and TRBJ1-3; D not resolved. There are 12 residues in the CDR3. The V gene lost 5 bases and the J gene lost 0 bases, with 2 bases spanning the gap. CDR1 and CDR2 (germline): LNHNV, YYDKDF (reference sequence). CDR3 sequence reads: CATSFSGNTIYF. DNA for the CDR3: TGTGCCACCAGCTTCTCTGGAAACACCATATATTTT.

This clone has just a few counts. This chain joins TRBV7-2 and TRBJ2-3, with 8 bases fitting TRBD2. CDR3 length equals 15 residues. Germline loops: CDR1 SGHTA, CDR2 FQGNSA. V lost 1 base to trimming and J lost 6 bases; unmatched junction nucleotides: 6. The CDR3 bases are TGTGCCAGCAGCTTAGAGGGACTAGGACTGGATACGCAGTATTTT. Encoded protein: CASSLEGLGLDTQYF.

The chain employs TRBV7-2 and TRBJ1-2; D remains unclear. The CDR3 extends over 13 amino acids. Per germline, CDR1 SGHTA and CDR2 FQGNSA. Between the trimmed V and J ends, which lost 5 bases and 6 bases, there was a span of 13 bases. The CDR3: CASSPSRGDGYTF. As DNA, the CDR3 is TGTGCCAGCAGCCCTAGTCGGGGTGATGGCTACACCTTC.

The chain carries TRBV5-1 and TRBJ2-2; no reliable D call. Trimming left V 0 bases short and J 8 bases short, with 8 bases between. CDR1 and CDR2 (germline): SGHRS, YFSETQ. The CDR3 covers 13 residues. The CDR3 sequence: CASSLDTQGELFF. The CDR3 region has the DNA TGCGCCAGCAGCTTGGATACCCAAGGGGAGCTGTTTTTT.

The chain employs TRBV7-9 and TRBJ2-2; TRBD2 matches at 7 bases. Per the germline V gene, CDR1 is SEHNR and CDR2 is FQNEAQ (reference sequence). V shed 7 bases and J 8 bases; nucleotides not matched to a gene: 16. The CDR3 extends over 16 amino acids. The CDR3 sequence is CASTSWSGKRTGELFF. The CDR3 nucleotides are TGTGCCAGCACCTCATGGAGCGGGAAGCGGACGGGGGAGCTGTTTTTT. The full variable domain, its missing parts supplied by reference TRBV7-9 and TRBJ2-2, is DTGVSQNPRHKITKRGQNVTFRCDPISEHNRLYWYRQTLGQGPEFLTYFQNEAQLEKSRLLSDRFSAERPKGSFSTLEIQRTEQGDSAMYLCASTSWSGKRTGELFFGEGSRLTVL.

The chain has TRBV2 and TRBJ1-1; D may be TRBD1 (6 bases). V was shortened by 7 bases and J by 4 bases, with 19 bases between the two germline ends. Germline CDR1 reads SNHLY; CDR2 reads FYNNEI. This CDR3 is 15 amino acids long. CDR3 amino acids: CASNFGGPVGTEAFF. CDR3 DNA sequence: TGTGCCAGCAATTTCGGGGGGCCCGTGGGCACTGAAGCTTTCTTT.

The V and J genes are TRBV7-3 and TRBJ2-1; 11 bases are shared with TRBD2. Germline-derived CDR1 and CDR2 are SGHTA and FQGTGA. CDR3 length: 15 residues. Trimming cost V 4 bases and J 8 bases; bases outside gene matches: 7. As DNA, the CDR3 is TGTGCCAGCAGCTCCCGACTAGCGGGAAGGGATGAGCAGTTCTTC. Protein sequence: CASSSRLAGRDEQFF. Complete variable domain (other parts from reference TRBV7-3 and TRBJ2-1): GAGVSQTPSNKVTEKGKYVELRCDPISGHTALYWYRQSLGQGPEFLIYFQGTGAADDSGLPNDRFFAVRPEGSVSTLKIQRTERGDSAVYLCASSSRLAGRDEQFFGPGTRLTVL.

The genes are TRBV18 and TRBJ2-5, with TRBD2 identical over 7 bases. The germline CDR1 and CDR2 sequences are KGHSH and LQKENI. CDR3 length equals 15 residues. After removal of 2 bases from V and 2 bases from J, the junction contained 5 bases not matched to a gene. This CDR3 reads CASSPGRGNQETQYF. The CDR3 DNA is TGTGCCAGCTCACCAGGGCGGGGGAATCAAGAGACCCAGTACTTC.

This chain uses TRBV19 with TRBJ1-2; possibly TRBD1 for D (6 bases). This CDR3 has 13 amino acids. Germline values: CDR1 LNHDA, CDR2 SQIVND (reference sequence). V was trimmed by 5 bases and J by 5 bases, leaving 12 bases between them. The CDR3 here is CASSPRTVYGYTF. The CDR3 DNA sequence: TGTGCCAGTAGTCCTCGGACAGTTTATGGCTACACCTTC.

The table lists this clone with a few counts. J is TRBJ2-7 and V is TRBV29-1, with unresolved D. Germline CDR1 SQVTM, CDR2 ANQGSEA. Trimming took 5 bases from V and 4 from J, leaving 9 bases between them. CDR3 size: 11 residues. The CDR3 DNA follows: TGCAGCGTTTCGGGTGAATACGAGCAGTACTTC. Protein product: CSVSGEYEQYF.

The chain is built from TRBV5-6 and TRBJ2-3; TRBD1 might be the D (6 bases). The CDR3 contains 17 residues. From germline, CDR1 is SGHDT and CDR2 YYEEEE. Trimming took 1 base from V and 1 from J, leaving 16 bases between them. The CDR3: CASSLHYRAARTDTQYF. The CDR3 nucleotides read TGTGCCAGCAGCTTGCACTACAGGGCAGCTCGCACAGATACGCAGTATTTT.

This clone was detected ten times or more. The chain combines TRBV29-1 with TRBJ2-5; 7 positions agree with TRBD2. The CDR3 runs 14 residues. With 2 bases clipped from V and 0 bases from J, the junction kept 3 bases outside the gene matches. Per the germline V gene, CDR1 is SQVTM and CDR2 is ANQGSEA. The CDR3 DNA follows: TGCAGCGTTGAATCCGGGGGGAACCAAGAGACCCAGTACTTC. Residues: CSVESGGNQETQYF.

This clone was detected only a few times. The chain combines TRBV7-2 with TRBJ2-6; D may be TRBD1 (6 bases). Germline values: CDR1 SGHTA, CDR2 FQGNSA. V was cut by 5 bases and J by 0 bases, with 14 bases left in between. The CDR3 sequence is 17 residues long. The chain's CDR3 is CASSPGQRNSGANVLTF. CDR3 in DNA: TGTGCCAGCAGCCCTGGACAGAGAAACTCTGGGGCCAACGTCCTGACTTTC.

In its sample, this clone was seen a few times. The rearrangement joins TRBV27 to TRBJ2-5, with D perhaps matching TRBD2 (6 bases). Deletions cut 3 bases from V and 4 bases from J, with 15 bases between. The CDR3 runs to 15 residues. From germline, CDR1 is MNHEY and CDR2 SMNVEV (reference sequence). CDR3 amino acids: CASSFAGRRGETQYF. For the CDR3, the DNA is TGTGCCAGCAGTTTTGCGGGGCGTAGAGGAGAGACCCAGTACTTC.

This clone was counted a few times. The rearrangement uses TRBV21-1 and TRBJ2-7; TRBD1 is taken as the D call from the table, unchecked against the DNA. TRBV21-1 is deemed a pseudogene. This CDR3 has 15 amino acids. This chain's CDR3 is CASSMGDSPTYEQYF. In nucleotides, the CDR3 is TGTGCCAGCAGCATGGGGGACAGCCCGACCTACGAGCAGTACTTC.

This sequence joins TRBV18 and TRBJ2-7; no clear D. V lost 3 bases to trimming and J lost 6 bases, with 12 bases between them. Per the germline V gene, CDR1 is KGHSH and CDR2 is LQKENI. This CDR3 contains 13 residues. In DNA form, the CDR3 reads TGTGCCAGCTCACCCCAAGGTGAAGGCGAGCAGTACGTC. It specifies CASSPQGEGEQYV.

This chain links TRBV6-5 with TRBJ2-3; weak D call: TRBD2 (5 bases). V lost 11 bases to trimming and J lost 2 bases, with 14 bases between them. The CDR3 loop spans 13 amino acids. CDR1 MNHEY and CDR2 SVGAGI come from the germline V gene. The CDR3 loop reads CAVSGWNTDTQYF. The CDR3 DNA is TGTGCCGTCTCGGGGTGGAACACAGATACGCAGTATTTT.